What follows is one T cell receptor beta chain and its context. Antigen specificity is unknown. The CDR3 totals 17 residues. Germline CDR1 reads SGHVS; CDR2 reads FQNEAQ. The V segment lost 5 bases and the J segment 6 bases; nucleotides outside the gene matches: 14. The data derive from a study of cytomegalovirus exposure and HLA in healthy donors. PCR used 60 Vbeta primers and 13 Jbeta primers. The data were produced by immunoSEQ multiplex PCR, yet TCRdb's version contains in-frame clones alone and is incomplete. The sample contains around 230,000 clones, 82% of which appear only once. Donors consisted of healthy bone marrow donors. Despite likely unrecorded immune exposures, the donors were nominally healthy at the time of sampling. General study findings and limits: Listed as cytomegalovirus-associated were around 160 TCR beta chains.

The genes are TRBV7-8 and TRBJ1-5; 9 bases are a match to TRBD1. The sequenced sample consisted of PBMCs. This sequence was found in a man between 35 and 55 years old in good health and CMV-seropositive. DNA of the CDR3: TGTGCCAGCAGCATCCAGGGACAGGGAATATTCGGTCAGCCCCAGCATTTT. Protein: CASSIQGQGIFGQPQHF.